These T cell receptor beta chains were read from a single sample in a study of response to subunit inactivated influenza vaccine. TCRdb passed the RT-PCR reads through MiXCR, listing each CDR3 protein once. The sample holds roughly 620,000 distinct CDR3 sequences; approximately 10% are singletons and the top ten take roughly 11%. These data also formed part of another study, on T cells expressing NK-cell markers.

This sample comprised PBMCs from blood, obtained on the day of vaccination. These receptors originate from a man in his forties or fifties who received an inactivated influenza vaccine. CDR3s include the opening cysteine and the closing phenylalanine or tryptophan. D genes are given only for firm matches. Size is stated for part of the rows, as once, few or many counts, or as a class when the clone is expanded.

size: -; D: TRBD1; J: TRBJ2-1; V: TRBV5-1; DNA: TGCGCCAGCAGGGGGACAGACAGCTTGTACAATGAGCGGTTCTTC; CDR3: CASRGTDSLYNERFF
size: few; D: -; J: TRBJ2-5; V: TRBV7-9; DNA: TGTGCCAGCAGCTTAGGGGACCCGAGGGAGACCCAGTACTTC; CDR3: CASSLGDPRETQYF
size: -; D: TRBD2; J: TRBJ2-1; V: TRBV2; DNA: TGTGCCAGCAGTGAAGCAAGCGGACTAGCGGGAGTTGAGCAGTTCTTC; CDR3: CASSEASGLAGVEQFF
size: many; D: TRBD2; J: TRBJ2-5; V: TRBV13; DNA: TGTGCCAGCAGCCCGGGAAAACCGGGACTAGCGGGGGAGACCCAGTACTTC; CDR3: CASSPGKPGLAGETQYF
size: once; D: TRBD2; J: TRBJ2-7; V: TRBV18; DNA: TGTGCCAGCTCACCGACTAGCGCAGGACTAGGCGAGCAGTACTTC; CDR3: CASSPTSAGLGEQYF
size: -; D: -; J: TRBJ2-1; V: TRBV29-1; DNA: TGCAGCTCCCGCGGAGTCCCCTCTTACAATGAGCAGTTCTTC; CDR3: CSSRGVPSYNEQFF
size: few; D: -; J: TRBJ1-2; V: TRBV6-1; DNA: TGTGCCAGCATGGAAGGGGGTCTGGGCTATGGCTACACCTTC; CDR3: CASMEGGLGYGYTF
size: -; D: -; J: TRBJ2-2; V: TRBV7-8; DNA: TGTGCCAGCAGCCTTACCGGGTCGCGGAACACCGGGGAGCTGTTTTTT; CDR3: CASSLTGSRNTGELFF
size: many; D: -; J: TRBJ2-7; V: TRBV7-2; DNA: TGTGCCAGCAGCCCAACTTGGGACTACGAGCAGTACTTC; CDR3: CASSPTWDYEQYF
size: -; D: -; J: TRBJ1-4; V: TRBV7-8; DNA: TGTGCCAGCAGCATCGACAGAAATGAAAAACTGTTTTTT; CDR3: CASSIDRNEKLFF
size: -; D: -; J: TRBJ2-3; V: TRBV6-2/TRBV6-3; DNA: TGTGCCAGCAGTTACGCTCCCGGGAGCCCCCCAGATACGCAGTATTTT; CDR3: CASSYAPGSPPDTQYF
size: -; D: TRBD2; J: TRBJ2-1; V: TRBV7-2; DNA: TGTGCCAGCAGACCCGGGGGGAGTTACAATGAGCAGTTCTTC; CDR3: CASRPGGSYNEQFF
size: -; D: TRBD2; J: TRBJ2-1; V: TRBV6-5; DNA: TGTGCCAGCAGTTACTCGGGCGGGGGGAACTACAATGAGCAGTTCTTC; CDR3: CASSYSGGGNYNEQFF
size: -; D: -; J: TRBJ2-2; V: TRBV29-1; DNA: TGCAGCGCTGTGGTTAGGGGGGCTGCCGGGGAGCTGTTTTTT; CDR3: CSAVVRGAAGELFF
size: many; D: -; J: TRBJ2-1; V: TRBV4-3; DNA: TGCGCCAGCAGCCAAGTTGGGAGCGCCTACAATGAGCAGTTCTTC; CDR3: CASSQVGSAYNEQFF
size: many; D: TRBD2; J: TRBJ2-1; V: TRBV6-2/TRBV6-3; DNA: TGTGCCAGCAGTCTTAGCGGGAGGGGGTACTACAATGAGCAGTTCTTC; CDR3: CASSLSGRGYYNEQFF
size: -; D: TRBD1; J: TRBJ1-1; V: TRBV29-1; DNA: TGCAGCGTGAACGACAGGGGGCTGACTGAAGCTTTCTTT; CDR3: CSVNDRGLTEAFF
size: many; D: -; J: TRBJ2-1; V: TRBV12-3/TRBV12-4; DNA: TGTGCCAGCAGTAGCTCGTGGCTCTTGGCCTACAATGAGCAGTTCTTC; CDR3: CASSSSWLLAYNEQFF
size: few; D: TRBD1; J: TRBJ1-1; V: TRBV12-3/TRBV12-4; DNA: TGTGCCAGCAGTGCCCGGGACAGGGGCTCCACTGAAGCTTTCTTT; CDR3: CASSARDRGSTEAFF
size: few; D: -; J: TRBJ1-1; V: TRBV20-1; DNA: TGCAGTGCTAGAGGTGTAGGGGGATTTGACACTGAAGCTTTCTTT; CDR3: CSARGVGGFDTEAFF
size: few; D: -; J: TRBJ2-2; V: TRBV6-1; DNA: TGTGCCAGCAGAGAAGGGGGTCTAGTGGCCGGGGAGCTGTTTTTT; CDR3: CASREGGLVAGELFF
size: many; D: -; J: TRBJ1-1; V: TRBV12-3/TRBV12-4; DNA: TGTGCCAGCAGCCTATATTCGAACACTGAAGCTTTCTTT; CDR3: CASSLYSNTEAFF
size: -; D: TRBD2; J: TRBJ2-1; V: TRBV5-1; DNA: TGCGCCAGCAGCTTGCGTCGGGAGGACTCCCGGGGGTACAATGAGCAGTTCTTC; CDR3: CASSLRREDSRGYNEQFF
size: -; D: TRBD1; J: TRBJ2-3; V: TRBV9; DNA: TGTGCCAGCAGCGTCGGGACAGGGGACAGCACAGATACGCAGTATTTT; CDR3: CASSVGTGDSTDTQYF
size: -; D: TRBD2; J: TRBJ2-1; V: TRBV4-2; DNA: TGTGCCAGCAGCCAAGAGGCTGTGGCGGGAGGGGGCAATGAGCAGTTCTTC; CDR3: CASSQEAVAGGGNEQFF
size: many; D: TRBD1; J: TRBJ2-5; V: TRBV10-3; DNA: TGTGCCATCAGTGATACCCAGACAGGGAAGTGGGAGACCCAGTACTTC; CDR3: CAISDTQTGKWETQYF
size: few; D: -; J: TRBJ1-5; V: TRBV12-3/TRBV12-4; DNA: TGTGCCAGCAGTGACGGAGTCAATCAGCCCCAGCATTTT; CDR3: CASSDGVNQPQHF
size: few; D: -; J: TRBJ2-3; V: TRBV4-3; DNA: TGCGCCAGCAGCCAAGTGGGCAGGGCAAGCACAGATACGCAGTATTTT; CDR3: CASSQVGRASTDTQYF
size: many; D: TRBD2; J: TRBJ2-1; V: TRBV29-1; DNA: TGCAGCGTTGAAAGGACTAGCGGAACCTACAATGAGCAGTTCTTC; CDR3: CSVERTSGTYNEQFF
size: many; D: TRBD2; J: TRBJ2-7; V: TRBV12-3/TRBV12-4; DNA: TGTGCCAGCAGCCGCGGACTAGCGGGAGGTGTAGGGGGGCAGTACTTC; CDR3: CASSRGLAGGVGGQYF
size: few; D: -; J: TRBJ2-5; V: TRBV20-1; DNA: TGCAGTGCTGAGGGGGACCCGAGGTACCAAGAGACCCAGTACTTC; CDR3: CSAEGDPRYQETQYF
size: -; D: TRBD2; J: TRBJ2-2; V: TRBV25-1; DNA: TGTGCCAGCAGTGAATATGCGGGCTCTAGCGGGAGGAACACCGGGGAGCTGTTTTTT; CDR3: CASSEYAGSSGRNTGELFF
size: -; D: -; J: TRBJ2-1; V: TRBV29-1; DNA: TGCAGCGTTGCGTCCCGGACGGCCGGCAATGAGCAGTTCTTC; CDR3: CSVASRTAGNEQFF
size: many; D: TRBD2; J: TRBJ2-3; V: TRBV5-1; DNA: TGCGCCAGCAGACGCTCAGCGGGAGGTTCAGATACGCAGTATTTT; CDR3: CASRRSAGGSDTQYF
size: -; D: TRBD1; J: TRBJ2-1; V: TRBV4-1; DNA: TGCGCCAGCAGCCAAGAGGGACAGGGGAGCTCCTACAATGAGCAGTTCTTC; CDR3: CASSQEGQGSSYNEQFF
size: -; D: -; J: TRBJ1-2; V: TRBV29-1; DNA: TGCAGCGTTGCATCCGGGATCGATGGCTACACCTTC; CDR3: CSVASGIDGYTF
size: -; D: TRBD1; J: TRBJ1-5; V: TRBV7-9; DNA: TGTGCCAGCAGCCGGACAGGGCCTGCCCAGCATTTT; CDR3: CASSRTGPAQHF
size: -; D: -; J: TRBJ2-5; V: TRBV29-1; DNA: TGCAGCGTAGCCTCCGTTGGAGGCCGGGAGACCCAGTACTTC; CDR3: CSVASVGGRETQYF
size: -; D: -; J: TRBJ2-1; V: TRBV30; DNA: TGTGCCTGGTCAGGATCGTGGGACAATCAGCAGTTCTTC; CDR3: CAWSGSWDNQQFF
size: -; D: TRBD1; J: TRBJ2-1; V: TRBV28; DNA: TGTGCCACCGAGCCGAACCGACAGGGAAGGAGTGAGCAGTTCTTC; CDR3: CATEPNRQGRSEQFF
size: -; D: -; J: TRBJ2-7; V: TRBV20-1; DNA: TGCAGTCTAGTCATCCCAAGAGACAGCTACGAGCAGTACTTC; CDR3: CSLVIPRDSYEQYF
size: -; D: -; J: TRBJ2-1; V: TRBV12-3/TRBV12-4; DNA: TGTGCCAGCACCCCGGACCCGCGGTACAATGAGCAGTTCTTC; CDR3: CASTPDPRYNEQFF
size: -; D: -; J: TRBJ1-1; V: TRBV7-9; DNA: TGTGCCAGCAGCTTACGCGAGGGAGGGACTGAAGCTTTCTTT; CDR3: CASSLREGGTEAFF
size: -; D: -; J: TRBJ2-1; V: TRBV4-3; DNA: TGCGCCAGCAGCCAAACCACCTTTGTCTATGAGCAGTCCTTC; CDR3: CASSQTTFVYEQSF
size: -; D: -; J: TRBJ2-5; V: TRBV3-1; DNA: TGTGCCAGCAGCCAAGTTGGGGGGCCCCCGGCCGAGACCCAGTACTTC; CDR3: CASSQVGGPPAETQYF
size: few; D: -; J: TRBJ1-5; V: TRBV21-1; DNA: TGTGCCAGCAGCACTGTTACTGAGGTGGGCAATCAGCCCCAGCATTTT; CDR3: CASSTVTEVGNQPQHF
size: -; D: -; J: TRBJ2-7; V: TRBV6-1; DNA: TGTGCCAGCTGCATCGGGGTTGACAGCTCCTACGAGCAGTACTTC; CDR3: CASCIGVDSSYEQYF
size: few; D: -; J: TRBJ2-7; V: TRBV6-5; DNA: TGTGCCAGCAGTTACTCAAGCCTGGGGTACGAGCAGTACTTC; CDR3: CASSYSSLGYEQYF